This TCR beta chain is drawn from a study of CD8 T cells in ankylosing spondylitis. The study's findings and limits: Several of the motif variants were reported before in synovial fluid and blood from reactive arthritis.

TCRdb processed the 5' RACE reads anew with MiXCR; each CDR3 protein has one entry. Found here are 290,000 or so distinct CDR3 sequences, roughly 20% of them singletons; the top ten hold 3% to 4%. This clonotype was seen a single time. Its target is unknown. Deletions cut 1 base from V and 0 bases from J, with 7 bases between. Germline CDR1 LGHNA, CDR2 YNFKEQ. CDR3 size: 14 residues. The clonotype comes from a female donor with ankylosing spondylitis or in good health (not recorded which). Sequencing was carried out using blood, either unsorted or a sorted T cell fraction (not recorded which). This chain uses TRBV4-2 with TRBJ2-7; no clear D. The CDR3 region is CASSQGSLSYEQYF. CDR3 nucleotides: TGTGCCAGCAGCCAAGGCAGTCTCTCCTACGAGCAGTACTTC.